These 22 T cell receptor beta chains share one sample of origin, sequenced in a study of T cells in Graves' hyperthyroidism and ophthalmopathy. Researchers took RNA transcripts and amplified the TCR beta CDR3 regions from them. The HTBI primer set drove a first-round RT-PCR of the TCR CDR3. TCRdb re-called the multiplex PCR reads with MiXCR, one entry per CDR3 protein. The table has approximately 500,000 distinct CDR3 sequences, under 60% seen once. Sequencing was carried out using peripheral blood or thyroid tissue (not recorded which). Every receptor here comes from a woman aged 18-29 years with Graves' hyperthyroidism.

This clonotype was observed at least ten times. The chain employs TRBV5-1 and TRBJ1-2, with 7 positions matching TRBD1. Germline loops: CDR1 SGHRS, CDR2 YFSETQ. V shed 3 bases, J shed 11 bases, and the junction held 13 bases outside the gene matches. The CDR3 runs to 14 residues. CDR3: CASSSGGDSTPYTF. In DNA, the CDR3 is TGCGCCAGCAGCTCGGGGGGGGACAGCACTCCGTACACCTTC.

To note about this clonotype: The CDR3 carries no conserved terminal phenylalanine or tryptophan, so it likely arises from a read error. The DNA is left out, because the CDR3 cannot be placed on it with certainty; the CDR3 is given as TCRdb lists it. V usage is TRBV7-6 and J usage is TRBJ1-1; whether TRBD1, the table's D call, matches the DNA was not checked. The CDR3 sequence runs 9 residues, both termini included. In germline, CDR1 is SGHVS, CDR2 FNYEAQ. CDR3 protein: CEPTGRASY.

The chain recombines TRBV2 with TRBJ2-2; either TRBD1 or TRBD2 may fit D (5 bases each). Looked up from germline, CDR1 is SNHLY and CDR2 is FYNNEI. The CDR3 runs 16 residues. The V end was cut by 6 bases, the J end by 3 bases, with 17 bases between. Written as DNA, the CDR3 is TGTGCCAGCAGCTTCCAGGGAAGGACTGACACCGGGGAGCTGTTTTTT. Translated, it gives CASSFQGRTDTGELFF.

The rearrangement joins TRBV2 to TRBJ1-2; 7 bases agree with TRBD1. Germline trimming cut 4 bases from V and 4 bases from J; bases unmatched to any gene: 15. Germline values: CDR1 SNHLY, CDR2 FYNNEI. CDR3 length: 17 residues. CDR3 coding DNA: TGTGCCAGCAGTGGAAGCCCCCGGGCGGCAGGGGGCTATGGCTACACCTTC. This encodes CASSGSPRAAGGYGYTF. Looking up the rest from reference TRBV2 and TRBJ1-2 gives the full variable domain: EPEVTQTPSHQVTQMGQEVILRCVPISNHLYFYWYRQILGQKVEFLVSFYNNEISEKSEIFDDQFSVERPDGSNFTLKIRSTKLEDSAMYFCASSGSPRAAGGYGYTFGSGTRLTVV.

V gene TRBV2 combines with J gene TRBJ1-6, with 8 bases identical to TRBD1. The germline gives CDR1 SNHLY, CDR2 FYNNEI. Trimming took 4 bases from V and 8 from J; bases not matched to a gene: 1. The CDR3 totals 13 residues. This chain's CDR3 is CASSGDRHSPLHF. For the CDR3, the DNA is TGTGCCAGCAGTGGGGACAGGCATTCACCCCTCCACTTT.

The chain is built from TRBV19 and TRBJ1-5; D not resolved. The V end lost 2 bases, the J end lost 4 bases, and 6 bases lay between the germline ends. This CDR3 is built from 13 residues. Germline V gene lookup returns CDR1 LNHDA and CDR2 SQIVND (reference sequence). Here the CDR3 DNA reads TGTGCCAGTAGTATACCTACGAATCAGCCCCAGCATTTT. Residues: CASSIPTNQPQHF.

This clonotype appeared once. The genes are TRBV7-9 and TRBJ2-3, with a possible D match to TRBD2 (5 bases). Germline loops: CDR1 SEHNR, CDR2 FQNEAQ (reference sequence). This CDR3 has 14 residues. Trimming left V 1 base short and J 4 bases short, with 9 bases between. CDR3: CASSLVTLADTQYF. DNA of the CDR3: TGTGCCAGCAGCTTAGTAACACTAGCAGATACGCAGTATTTT.

This clonotype was observed a few times. The genes are TRBV2 and TRBJ1-2, with D hard to call. The CDR3 spans 12 residues. Germline CDR1 is SNHLY and CDR2 is FYNNEI. Trimming shortened V by 7 bases and J by 7 bases, and 13 bases separated the two germline ends. CDR3 sequence (DNA): TGTGCCAGCAAGGAGGGTTTAGGTGGCTACACCTTC. Amino acids: CASKEGLGGYTF.

The V gene is TRBV5-1, the J gene TRBJ2-7; 14 nucleotides match TRBD2. The germline V gene has CDR1 SGHRS and CDR2 YFSETQ. Losses at the gene ends were 6 bases for V and 0 bases for J; bases not matched to a gene: 14. CDR3 length: 19 residues. CDR3 DNA sequence: TGCGCCAGCACCTGGGTTGGGACTAGCGGGAGTCTGAGCTCCTACGAGCAGTACTTC. It codes for CASTWVGTSGSLSSYEQYF.

The V and J genes are TRBV7-9 and TRBJ1-5; D may be TRBD1 (5 bases). Trimming removed 8 bases at V and 11 bases at J, with 16 bases between. Germline CDR1 is SEHNR and CDR2 is FQNEAQ (reference sequence). CDR3 length: 12 amino acids. The CDR3 DNA follows: TGTGCCAGCTTCAGGGTGTTGGAGACCCAGCATTTT. This translates into CASFRVLETQHF.

V is TRBV7-9 and J is TRBJ2-7; 8 nucleotides align to TRBD1. The CDR3 sequence is 17 residues long. With V trimmed by 5 bases and J by 2 bases, 14 bases remained unmatched. The germline V gene has CDR1 SEHNR and CDR2 FQNEAQ (reference sequence). The CDR3 sequence: CASSAHPPGQGTYEQYF. The CDR3 DNA reads as TGTGCCAGCAGCGCACACCCCCCCGGACAGGGAACCTACGAGCAGTACTTC.

The chain recombines TRBV18 with TRBJ1-6; D is unclear. The length of the CDR3 is 15 residues. CDR1 is KGHSH, CDR2 LQKENI, per germline. The ends were cut back, 2 bases at V and 8 bases at J, with 13 bases in the middle. CDR3 DNA sequence: TGTGCCAGCTCACCATTCGAACAGTCTTATTCACCCCTCCACTTT. Residues: CASSPFEQSYSPLHF.

As DNA, the CDR3 is TGTGCCAGCAGTTATCTTACGGGAGGAGGTGAGACCCAGTACTTC. Translating it yields CASSYLTGGGETQYF. The V and J genes are TRBV6-5 and TRBJ2-5; 7 nucleotides align to TRBD2. The J segment lost 5 bases and the V segment lost 3 bases, leaving 9 bases of the junction unmatched. CDR1 MNHEY and CDR2 SVGAGI come from the germline V gene. The CDR3 is 15 residues long.

This clonotype showed up many times. This chain connects TRBV12-5 to TRBJ1-3; D not resolved. Germline values: CDR1 LGHNT, CDR2 FRNRAP. V was clipped by 5 bases and J by 3 bases, with 11 bases between them. This CDR3 comprises 14 residues. Written as DNA, the CDR3 is TGTGCTAGTGGTGCTTGGACTTTTGGAAACACCATATATTTT. Protein: CASGAWTFGNTIYF.

This clonotype occurred many times. The V call is TRBV7-2, the J call TRBJ2-5; D call uncertain. The CDR3 contains 15 residues. V was shortened by 5 bases and J by 6 bases, with 19 bases between the two germline ends. The germline V gene has CDR1 SGHTA and CDR2 FQGNSA. The CDR3 is CASSQFLQEPKTQYF. The CDR3 DNA is TGTGCCAGCAGCCAATTCCTCCAGGAACCCAAGACCCAGTACTTC.

There are many counts of this clonotype. This chain joins TRBV9 and TRBJ1-2, with D unclear. The length of the CDR3 is 15 residues. In germline, CDR1 is SGDLS, CDR2 YYNGEE. Trimming cost V 0 bases and J 7 bases, with 16 bases left between them. The CDR3 nucleotides read TGTGCCAGCAGCGTAGGGGAGACAAGGGAAGGTGGCTACACCTTC. Translating it yields CASSVGETREGGYTF.

This clonotype has a handful of counts. The gene calls are TRBV24-1 and TRBJ2-4; D may be TRBD2 (5 bases). This CDR3 is 14 amino acids long. Trimming pared 11 bases from V and 3 bases from J, leaving 16 bases between. Germline V CDR1 and CDR2: KGHDR, SFDVKD. The CDR3 here is CASGFPWDKNIQYF. The CDR3 nucleotides read TGTGCCAGCGGGTTTCCGTGGGACAAAAACATTCAGTACTTC.

This clonotype was detected a few times. The chain couples TRBV6-7 to TRBJ2-5; possibly TRBD1 for D (5 bases). TRBV6-7 is an open reading frame, and its role is uncertain. V was clipped by 0 bases and J by 1 base, with 18 bases between them. The CDR3 has 18 amino acids. The CDR3 is CASSYSQGCELIQETQYF. CDR3 bases: TGTGCCAGCAGTTACTCGCAGGGTTGTGAGTTAATCCAAGAGACCCAGTACTTC.

Comment on this clonotype: A read error is possible here, since a much larger clone lies one base away. The rearrangement joins TRBV3-1 to TRBJ1-1; tentative D call: TRBD1 (5 bases). The V gene's germline CDR1 is LGHDT and CDR2 YNNKEL (reference sequence). The CDR3 spans 15 residues. The DNA for the CDR3 is TGTGCCAGCAGCCAAGAACCGCAGGGACTCACTGAAGCTTCCTTT. Amino acids: CASSQEPQGLTEASF. Together with reference TRBV3-1 and TRBJ1-1, the CDR3 gives the full variable domain: DTAVSQTPKYLVTQMGNDKSIKCEQNLGHDTMYWYKQDSKKFLKIMFSYNNKELIINETVPNRFSPKSPDKAHLNLHINSLELGDSAVYFCASSQEPQGLTEASFGQGTRLTVV.

V gene TRBV7-8 combines with J gene TRBJ2-3; D gene unclear. Germline CDR1 is SGHVS and CDR2 is FQNEAQ. This CDR3 comprises 11 residues. V shed 8 bases and J shed 1 base, with 4 bases lying between them. CDR3 sequence: CASEGTDTQYF. The CDR3 coding sequence is TGTGCCAGCGAGGGCACAGATACGCAGTATTTT.

The J gene is TRBJ2-5, the V gene TRBV7-2; 8 nucleotides agree with TRBD2. This CDR3 contains 16 residues. Germline lookup yields CDR1 SGHTA and CDR2 FQGNSA. Trimming took 0 bases from V and 0 from J; bases not matched to a gene: 3. CDR3 sequence reads: CASSLALSGDQETQYF. The CDR3 region has the DNA TGTGCCAGCAGCTTAGCCCTTAGCGGGGACCAAGAGACCCAGTACTTC.

The rearrangement links TRBV5-1 to TRBJ2-7; no reliable D call. V lost 5 bases, J lost 3 bases, and 12 bases lay in between. The CDR3 covers 13 residues. Germline CDR1 is SGHRS and CDR2 is YFSETQ. This CDR3 reads CASSGEADYEQYF. The CDR3 DNA is TGCGCCAGCAGTGGCGAGGCGGACTACGAGCAGTACTTC.